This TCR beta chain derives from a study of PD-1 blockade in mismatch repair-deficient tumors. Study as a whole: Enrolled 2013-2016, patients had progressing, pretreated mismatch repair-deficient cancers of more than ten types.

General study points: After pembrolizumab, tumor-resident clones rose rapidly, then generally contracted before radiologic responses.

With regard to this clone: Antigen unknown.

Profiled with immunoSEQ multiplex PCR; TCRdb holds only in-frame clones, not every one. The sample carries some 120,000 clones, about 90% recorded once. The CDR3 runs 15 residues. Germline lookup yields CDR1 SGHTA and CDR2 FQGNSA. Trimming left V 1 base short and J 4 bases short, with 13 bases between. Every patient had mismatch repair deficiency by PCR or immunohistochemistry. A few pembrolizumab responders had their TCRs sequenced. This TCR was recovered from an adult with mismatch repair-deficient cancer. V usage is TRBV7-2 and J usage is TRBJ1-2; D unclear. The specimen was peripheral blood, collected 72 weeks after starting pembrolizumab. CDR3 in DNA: TGTGCCAGCAGCTTAGATGAGGGAACGAGCTATGGCTACACCTTC. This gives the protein CASSLDEGTSYGYTF.